This TCR beta chain is from a study of cytomegalovirus exposure and HLA in healthy donors. Germline V gene sequence: CDR1 SGHTA, CDR2 FQGNSA. V dropped 1 base and J dropped 7; count of bases not matched to a gene: 6. The CDR3 is 15 residues long. Assay used: immunoSEQ multiplex PCR; TCRdb lists only in-frame clones, some missing. Of 75,000 to 95,000 clones in the sample, roughly 96% were seen once. The sequenced sample was PBMCs. The receptor was isolated from a man aged 18 to 29 in good health and CMV-seronegative. The genes are TRBV7-2 and TRBJ2-4; the match to TRBD1 covers 8 bases. The CDR3 here is CASSLGGRDRNIQYF. The DNA for the CDR3 is TGTGCCAGCAGCTTAGGGGGCCGGGACAGGAACATTCAGTACTTC.